The T cell receptor (beta chain) described here comes from a study of cytomegalovirus exposure and HLA in healthy donors. Regarding the study as a whole: Within the 100 to 150 validation repertoires, first-cohort TCR clusters tended to co-occur, according to a later analysis.

Here immunoSEQ multiplex PCR was the method, and the copy in TCRdb shows in-frame clones only, minus some. This repertoire shows a few hundred thousand clones, about 90% found once; its top ten account for 9.5% to 15%. The CDR3 totals 16 residues. From germline, CDR1 is LGHNA and CDR2 YNFKEQ. V shed 1 base, J shed 8 bases, and the junction held 10 bases outside the gene matches. Worth noting for this clone: Its antigen is currently unknown.

Specimen: PBMCs. The TCR originated in a man between 18 and 29 years old in good health and CMV-seropositive. V usage is TRBV4-2 and J usage is TRBJ2-1; 8 nucleotides align to TRBD2. CDR3 in DNA: TGTGCCAGCAGCCAAGTAAAGGCTAGCGGGTGGCATGAGCAGTTCTTC. The encoded protein is CASSQVKASGWHEQFF.